Many counts were recorded for the clone carrying this TCR beta chain. Its target is not known. TCRdb called the 5' RACE reads again in MiXCR, with one record for every CDR3 protein. Of 560,000 or so distinct CDR3 sequences in the sample, 17% are singletons; the top ten hold approximately 8.1%. These data are taken from a study of T-cell memory formation after mild COVID-19. Across the study: Across donors, TCR clusters were largely donor specific.

Whole-study findings and limits: Memory from before infection featured some responding clones, which suggests cross-reactive memory joined. Contracting clones, day 15 to 85, had balanced CD4/CD8, and later expanders favored CD4+. CD4+ contracting clones lay mainly in CM and EM, CD8+ ones in EMRA.

The CDR3 length is 15 residues. Germline CDR1 and CDR2: DFQATT and SNEGSKA (reference sequence). Trimming removed 6 bases from V and 1 base from J, with 17 bases in between. The material sequenced was PBMCs or a T cell subset sorted from them (not recorded which). The V call is TRBV20-1, the J call TRBJ2-3, with D possibly TRBD1 on 5 matching bases. The receptor was isolated from an adult woman who had mild COVID-19 (a few samples of this study predate the infection). Cell type and time point are not known. The chain's CDR3 is CSAQTARVGTDTQYF. Written as DNA, the CDR3 is TGCAGTGCCCAGACGGCCAGGGTTGGCACAGATACGCAGTATTTT.